This T cell receptor (beta chain) was observed in a study of shared clonotypes between healthy human individuals. Every immunoSEQ plate was one replicate of a subset's evenly spread DNA. The repertoire was sequenced with immunoSEQ multiplex PCR; TCRdb's copy has only in-frame clones and lacks some. This repertoire shows roughly 2.5 million clones, approximately 90% found once; its top ten account for around 0.14%. Study results and caveats: Generally, estimated richness proved larger in naive subsets than it did in memory subsets. Compared with clonotypes that all four donors shared, non-shared clonotypes had lower generation probabilities.

For this clone: Its specificity is not known.

This sequence was found in a man aged 18 to 30 in good health. Sequencing was performed on naive CD4+ T cells sorted from blood. Subset specified: CD45RA+ positively selected.

CDR3 nucleotides: TGTGCCAGCAGCGCTGACAGCAACACCGGGGAGCTGTTTTTT. The encoded protein is CASSADSNTGELFF. The gene calls are TRBV7-3 and TRBJ2-2, with D tentatively TRBD1 (5 bases). Germline values: CDR1 SGHTA, CDR2 FQGTGA. The V and J ends lost 5 bases and 2 bases respectively, with 9 bases between them. The CDR3 length is 14 residues.